This T cell receptor (beta chain) was observed in a study of cytomegalovirus exposure and HLA in healthy donors (dated by TCRdb to about 2017). Describing the broader study: An earlier analysis of roughly 500 of the donors reported roughly 270 Gb of sequence data and approximately 110 million unique TCR beta sequences from 190 million or so T cells. Roughly 300 gigabases of sequencing data and roughly 90 million unique TCR sequences were included in an early release covering around 650 HLA-typed donors. The genetic ancestry cluster associated with self-reported Caucasian donors included roughly 84% of the roughly 400 genotyped donors. The study aimed to test whether cataloging public T cell receptors could reveal signatures of past pathogen exposure. Using immunosequencing, the study profiled T cell repertoires from 550 to 750 subjects and related those repertoires to cytomegalovirus serostatus. In addition to the first cohort of approximately 670 subjects, a separate validation cohort of approximately 120 different subjects was used. The study combined high-throughput TCR immunosequencing, statistical association of individual TCRs with disease status, and machine learning to predict cytomegalovirus infection status. A later analysis re-examined previously published TCR beta repertoires from about 670 donors and added high-resolution HLA genotyping to investigate patterns of TCR occurrence. Rather than drawing on any new phenotypic data, the later analysis identified candidate immune exposures from TCR beta sequences and the way those sequences occurred across donors. To decide whether each TCR beta V gene segment behaved as functional or pseudogenic, an earlier analysis of 587 of the donors relied on high-throughput TCR beta sequencing. Donor age, sex, ethnicity and CMV serostatus were compiled alongside the repertoire data. In a later genetic analysis, genome-wide SNP genotypes for about three fifths of the roughly 670 donors were used, and that subset was treated as a discovery cohort. Every discovery cohort repertoire had been produced on one sequencing platform. HLA typing covered class I and class II loci at four-digit resolution. Typing coverage differed by locus: A, B, C, DRB1 and DQB1 were typed in roughly 629-630 donors, DQA1 in approximately 520, DPA1 in some 610, and DPB1 in just under 490. Roughly 5 DR-DQ haplotypes were handled as single units for association and clustering because linkage in the cohort was strong. On average, roughly 240,000 unique TCR beta nucleotide sequences were sequenced per donor among 398 genotyped donors of the cohort, with 15% to 20% of those sequences being non-productive.

Comment on this clone: The target of this receptor is not known. No much larger clonotype is one base removed from it; base qualities were not supplied.

According to the germline V gene, CDR1 reads MNHEY and CDR2 reads SVGAGI. The CDR3 starts with the cysteine, ends with the phenylalanine, and has 15 residues. Solely the CDR3 DNA is kept, with 45 bases framed from the first base. V is reduced by 5 bases and J by 0 bases, leaving a spacing of 13 bases between them. The library was obtained by the immunoSEQ multiplex PCR assay. The multiplex PCR relied on a mix of 60 forward primers for TCR Vbeta segments and 13 reverse primers for TCR Jbeta segments. Amplification of the CDR3 region of rearranged TCR beta genes was performed with a multiplex PCR assay on genomic DNA. On the Illumina HiSeq System, the amplified TCR beta libraries were sequenced as 87-base-pair reads. Regarding the original processing steps: A later analysis tallied around 80 million unique TCR beta chains across the 650 to 750 repertoires, and approximately 12 million of those chains were shared by two or more donors. A nearest-neighbor algorithm error-corrected the raw reads and collapsed the reads into unique sequences, merging closely related sequences to remove PCR and sequencing errors. V, D and J gene segments were assigned by aligning CDR3 sequences to IMGT reference sequences. Each retained sequence needed at least a six-nucleotide match to both a V gene segment and a J gene segment. A rearrangement counted as productive if the CDR3 had no stop codons and remained in frame with V and J, and every other rearrangement counted as non-productive. CDR3 was defined according to IMGT convention as the region running from the second conserved V-encoded cysteine to the conserved J-encoded phenylalanine. In an earlier analysis of around 640 of the donors, sequences lacking an unambiguous match to a single V gene segment were excluded. An earlier analysis of some 500 of the donors classified V segments as functional when productive rearrangements were above 56.7% and as segregating when the standard deviation between donors was above 5%. A statistical classification framework was developed to diagnose cytomegalovirus status using the catalog of TCR beta chain sequences. In a later analysis, TCR nucleotide sequences were compared against IMGT/GENE-DB human TR gene sequences so that V and J genes could be assigned. A later analysis assigned CDR3 sequences and most-parsimonious VDJ recombination scenarios with the TCRdist pipeline. In a later analysis, every TCR beta chain was defined by the combination of its CDR3 amino acid sequence and its V-gene family, and reads without a unique V-gene family were dropped. As a way to deal with suspected cross-contamination and a sequencing artifact, a later analysis dropped roughly 600 nucleotide sequences that were highly shared and had low generation probability. In a later analysis, a clonal expansion index was calculated for each public chain from normalized within-repertoire ranks of inferred template counts. Generation probabilities in a later analysis came from a VDJ recombination model fitted to out-of-frame rearrangements, and those results were checked against IGoR. Hypergeometric tests were used in a later analysis to score TCR-TCR, TCR-HLA and TCR-CMV co-occurrence, with a repertoire-size bias correction applied to the TCR pairs. False discovery rates were estimated in a later analysis by permuting HLA or CMV assignments 20 times. In a later analysis, co-occurring TCRs were grouped using DBSCAN, and TCRdist sequence similarity was added for clustering within HLA-allele-positive subsets. For co-occurrence clustering, repertoires with fewer than 30,000 or more than 120,000 public chains were excluded, along with roughly 5 repertoires with anomalous nucleotide sharing. TCRdb obtained this table from immuneACCESS and retained in-frame rearrangements with V and J assigned. These tables miss some clones; where compared with another copy, unresolved V genes account for less than half of the shortfall, and the remainder is unexplained. That table furnishes V, J and clone size, whereas the DNA furnished D and trimming. For this sample the table gives 120,000 or so clones, of which around 77% were detected only once. The top ten clonotypes cover 5.8% of the sample.

In total, approximately 610 healthy bone marrow donors made up the cohort. All cohort members were sampled while nominally healthy, although unrecorded immune exposures were likely present. The donor was CMV seropositive and belonged to the group of 250 to 350 seropositive cohort members. Each donor provided a peripheral blood sample, and peripheral blood mononuclear cells were used for TCR beta sequencing. The Qiagen DNeasy Blood Extraction Kit was used to extract genomic DNA from the blood cell samples. Study-wide conclusions, independent of this receptor: Strong co-occurrence of HLA alleles, especially DR and DQ, made assigning TCR associations to individual alleles difficult. A few of the identified cytomegalovirus-associated TCR beta chains were confirmed in vitro to be specific for cytomegalovirus antigens. Correlated functional status among segregating V segments might reflect linkage disequilibrium, but an unknown experimental factor could not be ruled out. In a later genetic analysis, a missense DCLRE1C variant was associated with V-gene and J-gene trimming of TCR beta chains, and the association was replicated in an independent cohort. In a later analysis, several top co-occurrence clusters were reported to appear linked to parvovirus B19, influenza, CMV and Epstein-Barr virus. Because some donors lacked HLA typing at each locus, the association tests relied only on the typed subset. A later analysis associated about 17,000 TCR beta sequences with specific HLA alleles at a false discovery rate of 0.05. An earlier analysis of approximately 590 of the donors showed that most TCR beta V segments appeared in productive rearrangements either about 87% or about 30% of the time, which broadly matched IMGT annotations. A later analysis found that TCR association rates varied across HLA loci, with DRB1 alleles showing the most associated TCRs and HLA-C alleles the fewest. The presence/absence analyses assumed that sequencing depth was roughly uniform across donors, and that assumption may not be true. A cluster of highly shared sequence variants was judged likely to represent a technical artifact of the sequencing pipeline. A further reported finding was that TCR beta sequences accurately predicted the HLA-A and HLA-B alleles for most subjects in the first cohort. A total of about 180 TCR beta chains were listed by the study as associated with cytomegalovirus. In a later genetic analysis, fewer N-insertions in productive TCRs were reported among donors in an Asian-associated ancestry cluster than the approximately 630-donor mean. According to the authors, the approach could potentially be generalized to other disease states and immunological phenotypes. The 87-base-pair reads could not distinguish some IMGT-functional V segments, including TRBV6-2 and TRBV6-3, so those segments were excluded. While some public TCRs were present in many individuals, most TCR sequences turned up only very rarely across donors. Only TCR beta chains were sequenced in this cohort, and the absence of alpha or paired-chain data limited detectable features. Compared with equally common non-associated chains, HLA-associated TCR beta chains in a later analysis were more clonally expanded and had lower generation probabilities. The classifier was reported to diagnose cytomegalovirus status with high specificity and sensitivity in both the original and validation cohorts. Most CMV-associated TCR beta chains appeared to be HLA-restricted in a later analysis, and the HLA associations seemed to be driven largely by CMV exposure. Because counts were too low, about 17 rarely observed V segments, including chromosome 9 orphons, were excluded from the earlier analysis of 587 of the donors. The only immune exposure information available for the cohort was CMV serostatus.

Sequenced sample: PBMCs. This sequence originates from a man aged 18-30 years in good health and CMV-seropositive. Recombination linked TRBV6-5 to TRBJ1-2; no D segment can be confidently identified. The DNA is TGTGCCAGCAGTCCCCGTCCAGATCCTAACTATGGCTACACCTTC. This codes for CASSPRPDPNYGYTF.